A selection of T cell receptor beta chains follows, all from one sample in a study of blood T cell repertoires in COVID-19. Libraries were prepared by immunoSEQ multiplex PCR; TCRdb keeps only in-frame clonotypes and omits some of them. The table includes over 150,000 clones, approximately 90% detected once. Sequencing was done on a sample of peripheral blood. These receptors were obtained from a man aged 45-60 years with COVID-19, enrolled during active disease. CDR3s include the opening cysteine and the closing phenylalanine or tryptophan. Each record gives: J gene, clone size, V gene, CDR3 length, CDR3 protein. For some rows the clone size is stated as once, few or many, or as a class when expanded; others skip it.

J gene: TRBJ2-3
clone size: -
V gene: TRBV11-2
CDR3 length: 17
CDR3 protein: CASSQGQGWRGTDTQYF

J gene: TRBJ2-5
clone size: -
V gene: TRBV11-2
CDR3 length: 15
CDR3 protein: CASSLASFYQETQYF

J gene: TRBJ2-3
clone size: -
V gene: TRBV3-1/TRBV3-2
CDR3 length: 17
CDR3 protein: CASSQRTSGGRTDTQYF

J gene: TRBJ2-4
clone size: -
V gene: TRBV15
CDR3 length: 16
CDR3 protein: CATSRDRSEGVNIQYF

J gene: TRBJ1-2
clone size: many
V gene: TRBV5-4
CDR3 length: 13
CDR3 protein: CASSVDSNYGYTF

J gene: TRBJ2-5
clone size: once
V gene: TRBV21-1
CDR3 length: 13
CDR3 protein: CASSKTGEETQYF

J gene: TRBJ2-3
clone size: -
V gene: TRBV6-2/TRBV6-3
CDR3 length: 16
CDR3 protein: CASSPHLRGPTDTQYF

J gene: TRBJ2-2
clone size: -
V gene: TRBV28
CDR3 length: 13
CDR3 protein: CASSTRGTGELFF

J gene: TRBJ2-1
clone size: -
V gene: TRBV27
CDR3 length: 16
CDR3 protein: CASNKAGVRSYNEQFF

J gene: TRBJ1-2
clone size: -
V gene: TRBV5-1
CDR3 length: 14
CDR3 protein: CASSLGLEHYGYTF

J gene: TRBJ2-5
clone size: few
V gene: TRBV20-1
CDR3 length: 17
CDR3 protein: CSASNLRLAETKETQYF

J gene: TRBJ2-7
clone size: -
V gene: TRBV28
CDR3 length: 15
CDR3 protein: CATLHGDRKIYEQYF

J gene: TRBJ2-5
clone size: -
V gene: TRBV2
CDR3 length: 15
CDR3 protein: CASRLLAGDKETQYF

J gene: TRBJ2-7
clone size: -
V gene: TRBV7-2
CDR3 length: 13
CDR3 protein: CASSLANGGEQYF

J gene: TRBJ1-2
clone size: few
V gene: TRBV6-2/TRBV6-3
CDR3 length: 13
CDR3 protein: CASSQDRSYGYTF

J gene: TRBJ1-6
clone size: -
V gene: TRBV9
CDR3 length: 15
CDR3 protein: CASSAGASNNSPLHF

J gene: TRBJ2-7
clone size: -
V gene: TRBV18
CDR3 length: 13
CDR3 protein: CASSPKGAYEQYF

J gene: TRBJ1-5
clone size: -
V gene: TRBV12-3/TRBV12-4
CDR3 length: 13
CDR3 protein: CASSTEGWQPQHF

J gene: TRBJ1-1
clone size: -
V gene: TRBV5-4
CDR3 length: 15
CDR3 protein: CASSLAYQGFTEAFF

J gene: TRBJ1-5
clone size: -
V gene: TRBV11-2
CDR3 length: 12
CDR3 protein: CASSFEDQPQHF

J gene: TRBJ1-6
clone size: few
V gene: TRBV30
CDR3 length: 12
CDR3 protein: CAWDRGGSPLHF

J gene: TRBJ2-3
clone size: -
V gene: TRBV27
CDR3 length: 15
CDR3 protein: CASSSTGPLLDTQYF

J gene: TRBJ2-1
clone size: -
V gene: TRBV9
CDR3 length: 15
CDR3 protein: CASSVRLAGYNEQFF

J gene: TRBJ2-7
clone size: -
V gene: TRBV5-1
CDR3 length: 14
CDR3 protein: CASSLGYGGHEQYF

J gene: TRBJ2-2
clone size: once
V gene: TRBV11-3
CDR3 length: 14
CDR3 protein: CASSSGQGVGELFF

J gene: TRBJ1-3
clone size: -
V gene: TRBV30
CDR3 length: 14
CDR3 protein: CAWRGPGTGNTIYF

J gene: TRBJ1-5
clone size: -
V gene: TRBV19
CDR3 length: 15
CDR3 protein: CASTVMTGANQPQHF

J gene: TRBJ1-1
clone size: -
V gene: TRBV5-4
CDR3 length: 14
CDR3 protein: CASSWNPVQLEAFF

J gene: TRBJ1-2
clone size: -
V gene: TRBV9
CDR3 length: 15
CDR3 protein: CASSVRPVRGYGYTF

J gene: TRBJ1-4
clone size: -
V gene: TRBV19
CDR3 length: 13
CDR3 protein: CASSEGGNEKLFF

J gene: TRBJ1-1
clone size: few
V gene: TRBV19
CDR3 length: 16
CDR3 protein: CASSMPGQDFFPEAFF

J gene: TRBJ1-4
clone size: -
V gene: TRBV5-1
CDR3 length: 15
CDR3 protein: CASSLATGGSEKLFF

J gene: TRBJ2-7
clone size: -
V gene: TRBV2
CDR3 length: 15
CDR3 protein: CASSEGTSGAYEQYF

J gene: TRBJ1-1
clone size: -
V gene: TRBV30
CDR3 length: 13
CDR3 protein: CAWTFRGNTEAFF

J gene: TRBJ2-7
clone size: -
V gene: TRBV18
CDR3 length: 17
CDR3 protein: CASSPPIGAGATYEQYF

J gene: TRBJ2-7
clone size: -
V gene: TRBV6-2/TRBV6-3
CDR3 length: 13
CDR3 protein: CASSPTGVNEQYF

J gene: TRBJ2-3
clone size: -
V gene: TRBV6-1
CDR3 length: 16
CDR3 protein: CASSGYSGRGTDTQYF

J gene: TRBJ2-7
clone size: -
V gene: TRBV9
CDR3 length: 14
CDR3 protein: CASSVGGQGYEQYF

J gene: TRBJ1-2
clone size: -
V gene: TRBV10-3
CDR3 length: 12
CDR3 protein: CAISLQGFGYTF